This entry features one T cell receptor (beta chain) sequence. Libraries were prepared by immunoSEQ multiplex PCR; TCRdb keeps only in-frame clonotypes and omits some of them. The table records approximately 93,000 clones, approximately 90% of them present only once. The data are from a study of T cell changes during pregnancy in multiple sclerosis. The germline V gene has CDR1 LNHDA and CDR2 SQIVND (reference sequence). V lost 7 bases to trimming and J lost 4 bases, with 14 bases between them. This CDR3 has 14 amino acids. Sequenced here: peripheral blood, sampled before pregnancy. The sequence came from a female donor with multiple sclerosis, enrolled in a pregnancy study. V is TRBV19 and J is TRBJ2-1; tentatively, D is TRBD2 (5 bases). CDR3 in DNA: TGTGCCAGTATCCGGCGGCCGGGGTACAATGAGCAGTTCTTC. It encodes CASIRRPGYNEQFF.